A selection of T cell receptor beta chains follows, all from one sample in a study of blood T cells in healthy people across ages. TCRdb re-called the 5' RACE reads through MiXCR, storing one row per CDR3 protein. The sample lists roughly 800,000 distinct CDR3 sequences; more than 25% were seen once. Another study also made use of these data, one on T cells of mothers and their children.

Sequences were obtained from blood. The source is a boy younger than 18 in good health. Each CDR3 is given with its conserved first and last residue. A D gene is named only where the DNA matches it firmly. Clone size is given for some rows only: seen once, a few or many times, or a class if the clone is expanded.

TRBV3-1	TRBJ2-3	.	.	TGTGCCAGCAGCCTAACCACCCCATCAGCCGGAGATACGCAGTATTTT	CASSLTTPSAGDTQYF
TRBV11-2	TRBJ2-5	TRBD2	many	TGTGCCAGCAGCTTACGCGGTAGCGGGGTGGAGACCCAGTACTTC	CASSLRGSGVETQYF
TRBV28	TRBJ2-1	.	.	TGTGCCAGCAGTTACCCCGGGGTCAATGAGCAGTTCTTC	CASSYPGVNEQFF
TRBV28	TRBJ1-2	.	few	TGTGCCAGCAGTTTTAGGGTGGGCGGCTATGGCTACACCTTC	CASSFRVGGYGYTF
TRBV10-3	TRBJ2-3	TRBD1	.	TGTGCCATCAGTGAGTCGACAGGGTTGCCAGATACGCAGTATTTT	CAISESTGLPDTQYF
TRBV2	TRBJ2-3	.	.	TGTGCCAGCAGTGAACTACTAGTCACAGATACGCAGTATTTT	CASSELLVTDTQYF
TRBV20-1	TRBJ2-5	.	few	TGCAGTGCCCAAGGACCTCTGGAAACAGAGACCCAGTACTTC	CSAQGPLETETQYF
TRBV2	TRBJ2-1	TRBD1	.	TGTGCCAGCAAACTGGACAGGAGTTCCAATGAGCAGTTCTTC	CASKLDRSSNEQFF
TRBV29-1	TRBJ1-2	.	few	TGCAGCGCCGAAGCACAGGGAATCTATGGCCACACCTTC	CSAEAQGIYGHTF
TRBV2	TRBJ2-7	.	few	TGTGCCAGCAGCCTCAAGAACGAGCAGTACTTC	CASSLKNEQYF
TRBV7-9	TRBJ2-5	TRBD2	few	TGTGCCAGCAGCCTACGGACTAGCCATCCATCGGAGACCCAGTACTTC	CASSLRTSHPSETQYF
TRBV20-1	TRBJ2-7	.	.	TGCAGTGCTAGAGATCTCGGCGAGCAGTACTTC	CSARDLGEQYF
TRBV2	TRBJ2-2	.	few	TGTGCCAGCACGCGAGCCGGGGAGCTGTTTTTT	CASTRAGELFF
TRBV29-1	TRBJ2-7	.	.	TGCAGCGGTAGACCGTTGGGTAGGGACGAGCAGTACTTC	CSGRPLGRDEQYF
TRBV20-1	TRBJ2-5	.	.	TGCAGTGCTATCCCCATGGGGGGGGCCTTTGAGACCCAGTACTTC	CSAIPMGGAFETQYF
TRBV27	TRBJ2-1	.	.	TGTGCCAGCAGTTTAGACAGATGGTACAATGAGCAGTTCTTC	CASSLDRWYNEQFF
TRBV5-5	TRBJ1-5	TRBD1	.	TGTGCCAGCAGCTTGTCCGGGACAGCTAATCAGCCCCAGCATTTT	CASSLSGTANQPQHF
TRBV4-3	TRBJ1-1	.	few	TGCGCCAGCAGCCAAGATGATGGCGGAAGCACTGAAGCTTTCTTT	CASSQDDGGSTEAFF
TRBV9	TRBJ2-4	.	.	TGTGCCAGCAGCGCAGGTGGTAGGACCGCCAAAAACATTCAGTACTTC	CASSAGGRTAKNIQYF
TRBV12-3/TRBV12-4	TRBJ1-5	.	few	TGTGCCAGCAGTTTCAGGGGCATGGGCAATCAGCCCCAGCATTTT	CASSFRGMGNQPQHF
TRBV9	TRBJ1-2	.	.	TGTGCCAGCAGCGTAGCCGAACGGAACACTAACTATGGCTACACCTTC	CASSVAERNTNYGYTF
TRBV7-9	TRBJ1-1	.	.	TGTGCCAGCAGCAAGGCCCCTATATTGCCCACTGAAGCTTTCTTT	CASSKAPILPTEAFF
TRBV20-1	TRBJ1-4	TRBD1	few	TGCAGTGCTAGAGATGCGAGACAGGGGATAAAGAAACTGTTTTTT	CSARDARQGIKKLFF
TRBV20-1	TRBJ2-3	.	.	TGCAGCGCTACTACGACCCACACAGATACGCAGTATTTT	CSATTTHTDTQYF
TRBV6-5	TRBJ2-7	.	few	TGTGCCAGCAGTCACCCGACAGTATCCTACGAGCAGTACTTC	CASSHPTVSYEQYF
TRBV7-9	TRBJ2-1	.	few	TGTGCCAGCAGCTTAGACGTTAATGAGCAGTTCTTC	CASSLDVNEQFF
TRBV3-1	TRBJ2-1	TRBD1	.	TGTGCCAGCAGCCAAGAAGCCGGGACAGGGGACAATGAGCAGTTCTTC	CASSQEAGTGDNEQFF
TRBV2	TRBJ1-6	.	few	TGTGCCAGCAGTCGTCAGGGGTGGGATAATTCACCCCTCCACTTT	CASSRQGWDNSPLHF
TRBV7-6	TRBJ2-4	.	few	TGTGCCAGCAGCTTAGCGGGGGGTTTAGGGGCCAAAAACATTCAGTACTTC	CASSLAGGLGAKNIQYF
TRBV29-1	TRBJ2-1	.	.	TGCAGCTCCGAGGAGGGGGCCTACAATGAGCAGTTCTTC	CSSEEGAYNEQFF
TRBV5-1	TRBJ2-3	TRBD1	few	TGCGCCAGCAGCTTGGGGGACAGGGGCGGCACAGATACGCAGTATTTT	CASSLGDRGGTDTQYF
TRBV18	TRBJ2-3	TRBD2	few	TGTGCCAGCTCCGGACTAGCGGGGGATACGCAGTATTTT	CASSGLAGDTQYF
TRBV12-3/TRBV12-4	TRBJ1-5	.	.	TGTGCCAGGAGTCCTCCCGGGAATCAGCCCCAGCATTTT	CARSPPGNQPQHF
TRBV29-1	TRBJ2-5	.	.	TGCAGCGTTGAACCCGAGTGGCAAGAGACCCAGTACTTC	CSVEPEWQETQYF
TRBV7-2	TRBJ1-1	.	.	TGTGCCAGCAGCGAGGGGTATAAAACTGAAGCTTTCTTT	CASSEGYKTEAFF
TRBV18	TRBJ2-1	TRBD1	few	TGTGCCAGCTCACCAGTCGACAGGGACTACAATGAGCAGTTCTTC	CASSPVDRDYNEQFF
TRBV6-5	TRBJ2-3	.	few	TGTGCCAGCAGTTATTCAAGCAGGGTCAGCACAGATACGCAGTATTTT	CASSYSSRVSTDTQYF
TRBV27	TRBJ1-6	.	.	TGTGCCAGCAGTTTGGAGTTTTCACCCCTCCACTTT	CASSLEFSPLHF
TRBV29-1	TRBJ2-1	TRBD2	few	TGCAGCGTTGAGGGGGAGGGCTACAATGAGCAGTTCTTC	CSVEGEGYNEQFF
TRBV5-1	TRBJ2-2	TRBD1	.	TGCGCCAGCAGCCCTTCCCCCGGGACAGAGCACGGGGAGCTGTTTTTT	CASSPSPGTEHGELFF
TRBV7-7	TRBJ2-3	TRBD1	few	TGTGCTAGCAGCCCCGGACAGGGGGCAGGTACGCAGTATTTT	CASSPGQGAGTQYF
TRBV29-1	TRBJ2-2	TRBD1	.	TGCAGCGTGCGACAGGGGACTAACACCGGGGAGCTGTTTTTT	CSVRQGTNTGELFF
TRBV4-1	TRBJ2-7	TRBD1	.	TGCGCCAGCAGCCAAGCGAAAGGGGGCGGCTACGAGCAGTACTTC	CASSQAKGGGYEQYF
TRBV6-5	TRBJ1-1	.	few	TGTGCCAGCAGTAGATCCTTGGATGAAGCTTTCTTT	CASSRSLDEAFF
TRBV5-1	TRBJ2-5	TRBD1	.	TGCGCCAGCATTCCCACAGGGGGCGCGGAGACCCAGTACTTC	CASIPTGGAETQYF